The 15 T cell receptor beta chains below all came from one sample that was sequenced in a study. One entry per CDR3 protein results from TCRdb running MiXCR on the 5' RACE reads. The sample shows 50,000 to 65,000 distinct CDR3 sequences, roughly 28% of them seen only once. Sequenced: tumor-infiltrating memory CD4+ T cells sorted from the breast tumor. Subset specified: memory CD4+ T cells, CD4+CD45RO+CD25-. Receptor source: a female donor with breast cancer.

This clonotype was found once. At one end the junction does not follow the germline gene, possibly because of a read error. The chain is built from TRBV5-1 and TRBJ1-3, with no clear D. Germline assignment: CDR1 SGHRS and CDR2 YFSETQ. The CDR3 is 14 residues long. The CDR3 loop reads CTSSLDPAGNTIYF. The CDR3, as DNA: TGCACCAGCAGCTTGGATCCGGCAGGAAACACCATATATTTT.

This clonotype is termed medium-sized. This chain uses TRBV5-1 with TRBJ1-2, with 7 nucleotides matching TRBD1. The V gene's germline CDR1 is SGHRS and CDR2 YFSETQ. The CDR3 is made up of 14 amino acids. V gave up 4 bases and J gave up 5 bases; unmatched junction bases: 8. In nucleotides, the CDR3 is TGCGCCAGCAGCCCGGACGGGACAGAATATGGCTACACCTTC. Protein: CASSPDGTEYGYTF.

The chain employs TRBV6-6 and TRBJ2-7; D might be TRBD2 (7 bases). CDR3 length equals 16 residues. The germline CDR1 and CDR2 sequences are MNHNY and SVGAGI (reference sequence). V was trimmed by 0 bases and J by 0 bases, leaving 12 bases between them. The CDR3 nucleotides read TGTGCCAGCAGTTACTCGGGGGGGCCGAGCTCCTACGAGCAGTACTTC. It codes for CASSYSGGPSSYEQYF.

This sequence joins TRBV9 and TRBJ2-3; 12 bases map to TRBD2. Looked up from germline, CDR1 is SGDLS and CDR2 is YYNGEE. This CDR3 is 16 amino acids long. V was clipped by 0 bases and J by 4 bases; unmatched bases: 3. DNA of the CDR3: TGTGCCAGCAGCGTAGTATCTAGCGGGAGGGCAGATACGCAGTATTTT. Its protein is CASSVVSSGRADTQYF.

This clonotype came up many times. In DNA form, the CDR3 reads TGTGCCAGCAGCAGGGACAAATACACCGGGGAGCTGTTTTTT. Amino acid sequence: CASSRDKYTGELFF. The chain combines TRBV7-8 with TRBJ2-2; perhaps TRBD1 as D (6 bases). Germline values: CDR1 SGHVS, CDR2 FQNEAQ. Trimming shortened V by 5 bases and J by 3 bases, and 10 bases separated the two germline ends. CDR3 length: 14 residues.

This rearrangement joins TRBV6-2 or TRBV6-3 to TRBJ1-5; no firm D call. CDR1 and CDR2 from the germline V gene are MNHEY and SVGEGT. CDR3 size: 14 residues. Trimming removed 0 bases at V and 1 base at J, with 4 bases between. CDR3 DNA sequence: TGTGCCAGCAGTTACTCAGGGAGCAATCAGCCCCAGCATTTT. It translates to CASSYSGSNQPQHF.

V usage is TRBV6-5 and J usage is TRBJ1-1; possibly TRBD1 for D (5 bases). Germline V gives CDR1 MNHEY, CDR2 SVGAGI. CDR3 length: 14 residues. V lost 6 bases and J lost 4, with 15 bases in between. The DNA for the CDR3 is TGTGCCAGCAGAGACAGATGGGGAGCCACTGAAGCTTTCTTT. Translation: CASRDRWGATEAFF.

This clonotype was seen only a few times. V gene TRBV10-3 combines with J gene TRBJ1-4, with D possibly matching TRBD1 (6 bases). Germline V lookup: CDR1 ENHRY, CDR2 SYGVKD. The CDR3 covers 14 residues. With 7 bases removed from V and 4 bases from J, the gap between germline ends came to 13 bases. CDR3 in amino acids: CAIKKQGVNEKLFF. In DNA, the CDR3 is TGTGCCATCAAAAAACAGGGTGTTAATGAAAAACTGTTTTTT.

J is TRBJ2-2 and V is TRBV29-1, with D maybe TRBD1 (5 bases). CDR1 is SQVTM, CDR2 ANQGSEA, per germline. The CDR3 totals 13 residues. V was pared by 8 bases and J by 0 bases, with 10 bases between. DNA of the CDR3: TGCAGCACCCGGACATCGAACACCGGGGAGCTGTTTTTT. It yields the protein CSTRTSNTGELFF.

This clonotype was seen a few times. The J gene is TRBJ2-6, the V gene TRBV12-3 or TRBV12-4; 10 bases match TRBD2. The length of the CDR3 is 19 residues. J lost 3 bases, V lost 4 bases, and 12 bases had no gene match. CDR3 in DNA: TGTGCCAGCAGTTCTTTCATAGCGGGAGGTCCGGTTGGGGCCAACGTCCTGACTTTC. This translates into CASSSFIAGGPVGANVLTF.

The chain uses TRBV12-3 or TRBV12-4 and TRBJ1-5; 8 nucleotides align to TRBD1. This CDR3 is built from 15 residues. V was pared by 6 bases and J by 4 bases, with 8 bases of the junction left unmatched. The CDR3, as DNA: TGTGCCAGCAGCCAACGGACAGGGCGAAATCAGCCCCAGCATTTT. This translates into CASSQRTGRNQPQHF.

In its sample, this clonotype was seen many times. V is TRBV11-2 and J is TRBJ2-3; the D is unclear. The CDR3 sequence is 12 residues long. Germline-derived CDR1 and CDR2 are SGHAT and FQNNGV. V lost 11 bases, J lost 1 base, and 10 bases lay in between. CDR3 amino acids: CAEGLGTDTQYF. CDR3 sequence (DNA): TGTGCCGAAGGTCTTGGCACAGATACGCAGTATTTT.

J is TRBJ1-5 and V is TRBV12-3 or TRBV12-4, with 7 bases lining up with TRBD1. CDR3 length: 12 amino acids. Trimming cost V 5 bases and J 11 bases; bases outside gene matches: 6. CDR3 loop: CASSQKTGTQHF. The CDR3 DNA sequence: TGTGCCAGCAGTCAAAAGACAGGGACCCAGCATTTT.

In this sample, this clonotype turned up a few times. The chain carries TRBV5-1 and TRBJ2-6; D remains ambiguous. The CDR3 totals 16 residues. V lost 4 bases and J lost 2, with 13 bases in between. The germline V gene has CDR1 SGHRS and CDR2 YFSETQ. CDR3: CASSNDAATGANVLTF. The CDR3 nucleotides read TGCGCCAGCAGCAACGACGCGGCGACTGGGGCCAACGTCCTGACTTTC.

This clonotype has more than one count but fewer than ten. This sequence joins TRBV7-9 and TRBJ1-1; D is perhaps TRBD1 (5 bases). Germline CDR1 and CDR2: SEHNR and FQNEAQ (reference sequence). This CDR3 is built from 14 residues. The V gene lost 6 bases and the J gene lost 4 bases, with 15 bases spanning the gap. Here the CDR3 DNA reads TGTGCCAGCAGTTTCCGCCGGGGGTCCACTGAAGCTTTCTTT. It yields the protein CASSFRRGSTEAFF.